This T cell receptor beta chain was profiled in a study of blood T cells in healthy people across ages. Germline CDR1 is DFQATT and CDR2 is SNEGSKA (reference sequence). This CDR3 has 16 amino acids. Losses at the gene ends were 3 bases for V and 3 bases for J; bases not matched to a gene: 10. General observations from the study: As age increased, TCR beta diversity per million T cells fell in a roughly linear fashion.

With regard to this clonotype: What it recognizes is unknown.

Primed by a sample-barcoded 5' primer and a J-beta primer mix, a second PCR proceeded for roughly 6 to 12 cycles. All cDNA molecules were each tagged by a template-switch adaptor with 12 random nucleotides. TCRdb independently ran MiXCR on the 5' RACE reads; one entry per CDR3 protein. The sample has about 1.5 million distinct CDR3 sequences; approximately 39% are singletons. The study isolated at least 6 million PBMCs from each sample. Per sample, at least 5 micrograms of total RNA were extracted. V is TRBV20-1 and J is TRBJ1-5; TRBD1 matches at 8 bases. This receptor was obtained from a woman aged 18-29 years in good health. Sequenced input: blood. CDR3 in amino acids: CSASDDRGRANQPQHF. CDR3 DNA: TGCAGTGCTAGCGATGACAGGGGCCGCGCCAATCAGCCCCAGCATTTT.